This paragraph covers one T cell receptor (beta chain) sequence. Antigen specificity is unknown. Being one base from a much bigger clone, this may be a read error. TCR beta CDR3 regions were amplified from RNA. Primed by the HTBI set, a first-round RT-PCR was run on the TCR CDR3. MiXCR, run by TCRdb on the multiplex PCR reads, gives a single entry per CDR3 protein. This table has 400,000 to 600,000 distinct CDR3 sequences, roughly 20% appearing once. The data stem from a study of T cells in Graves' hyperthyroidism and ophthalmopathy. Overall study results and limits: Ophthalmopathy was predicted by the model a median of roughly 6.7 months ahead of onset.

Trimming took 3 bases from V and 7 from J, leaving 12 bases between them. The CDR3 totals 13 residues. CDR1 and CDR2 from the germline V gene are SGHVS and FQNEAQ. This receptor was taken from a man aged 18 to 29 with Graves' hyperthyroidism. The rearrangement links TRBV7-8 to TRBJ2-5; D is perhaps TRBD1 (5 bases). Sequenced: blood. As DNA, the CDR3 is TGTGCCAGCAGCTTGGACAACGGAGCGACCCAGTACTTC. It translates to CASSLDNGATQYF.